A selection of T cell receptor beta chains follows, all from one sample in a study of cytomegalovirus exposure and HLA in healthy donors. The table came from immunoSEQ multiplex PCR; TCRdb's copy has only in-frame clones and leaves some out. The repertoire holds over 150,000 clones, with around 80% as singletons. The sequenced sample was PBMCs. These receptors were taken from a human donor in good health. Both conserved end residues are part of each CDR3. The D gene is left open where the match is weak. Size tells how often a clone was seen (once, few, many) or the class of an expanded clone, and some rows leave it out.

clone size: -
V gene: TRBV27
J gene: TRBJ1-1
D gene: -
CDR3 DNA: TGTGCCAGCAGTTTCGGCACAGGTGGGGAAGCTTTCTTT
CDR3 protein: CASSFGTGGEAFF

clone size: -
V gene: TRBV7-9
J gene: TRBJ2-1
D gene: TRBD1
CDR3 DNA: TGTGCCAGCAGCCTGGGACAGGGGATCTACAATGAGCAGTTCTTC
CDR3 protein: CASSLGQGIYNEQFF

clone size: -
V gene: TRBV4-3
J gene: TRBJ2-3
D gene: TRBD1
CDR3 DNA: TGCGCCAGCAGCCGCTCCGGGACAGGGTTGACAGATACGCAGTATTTT
CDR3 protein: CASSRSGTGLTDTQYF

clone size: -
V gene: TRBV13
J gene: TRBJ2-1
D gene: TRBD2
CDR3 DNA: TGTGCCAGCAGCCGAACGCCTAGCGGGCTTCCCTACAATGAGCAGTTCTTC
CDR3 protein: CASSRTPSGLPYNEQFF

clone size: -
V gene: TRBV7-9
J gene: TRBJ2-5
D gene: -
CDR3 DNA: TGTGCCAGCAGCTTGACAGAGATCCAGTACTTC
CDR3 protein: CASSLTEIQYF

clone size: -
V gene: TRBV7-7
J gene: TRBJ2-7
D gene: TRBD1
CDR3 DNA: TGTGCTAGCAGCTCCGGGACAGGGGCGGACGAGCAGTACTTC
CDR3 protein: CASSSGTGADEQYF

clone size: -
V gene: TRBV2
J gene: TRBJ2-3
D gene: -
CDR3 DNA: TGTGCCAGCAGTGTGGGCCCAGATACGCAGTATTTT
CDR3 protein: CASSVGPDTQYF

clone size: -
V gene: TRBV9
J gene: TRBJ1-4
D gene: -
CDR3 DNA: TGTGCCAGCAGCCCCCTAGTCGGAGGCAAACTGTTTTTT
CDR3 protein: CASSPLVGGKLFF

clone size: -
V gene: TRBV13
J gene: TRBJ1-4
D gene: -
CDR3 DNA: TGTGCCAGCAGCTTAAGGGGGTTTAATGAAAAACTGTTTTTT
CDR3 protein: CASSLRGFNEKLFF

clone size: -
V gene: TRBV5-1
J gene: TRBJ2-7
D gene: -
CDR3 DNA: TGCGCCAGCAGGGACGGGGGTGGTAGTTACGAGCAGTACTTC
CDR3 protein: CASRDGGGSYEQYF

clone size: -
V gene: TRBV11-3
J gene: TRBJ2-1
D gene: TRBD2
CDR3 DNA: TGTGCCAGCAGCTTAGAACTAGCGGGAGTTACGATATACAATGAGCAGTTCTTC
CDR3 protein: CASSLELAGVTIYNEQFF

clone size: -
V gene: TRBV4-2
J gene: TRBJ2-5
D gene: TRBD1
CDR3 DNA: TGTGCCAGCAGCGACAGGGCGGAAGAGACCCAGTACTTC
CDR3 protein: CASSDRAEETQYF

clone size: -
V gene: TRBV10-1
J gene: TRBJ1-3
D gene: -
CDR3 DNA: TGCGCCAGTAGACAGAGCTCTGGAAACACCATATATTTT
CDR3 protein: CASRQSSGNTIYF

clone size: -
V gene: TRBV5-6
J gene: TRBJ1-3
D gene: TRBD1
CDR3 DNA: TGTGCCAGCACCAAGACAGGGAACCCTGGAAACACCATATATTTT
CDR3 protein: CASTKTGNPGNTIYF

clone size: -
V gene: TRBV2
J gene: TRBJ1-6
D gene: TRBD1
CDR3 DNA: TGTGCCAGCCTCGGCGACAGGGCAGGTAATTCACCCCTCCACTTT
CDR3 protein: CASLGDRAGNSPLHF

clone size: -
V gene: TRBV6-4
J gene: TRBJ2-3
D gene: TRBD2
CDR3 DNA: TGTGCCAGCAGTGCAGGCGGGGGGGCCACAGATACGCAGTATTTT
CDR3 protein: CASSAGGGATDTQYF

clone size: -
V gene: TRBV5-4
J gene: TRBJ2-2
D gene: -
CDR3 DNA: TGTGCCAGCAGCTTCGGTCGCGGGGAGCTGTTTTTT
CDR3 protein: CASSFGRGELFF

clone size: -
V gene: TRBV2
J gene: TRBJ1-6
D gene: -
CDR3 DNA: TGTGCCAGCAGCGACGGACAGTGGAGCTCACCCCTCCACTTT
CDR3 protein: CASSDGQWSSPLHF

clone size: -
V gene: TRBV5-8
J gene: TRBJ2-3
D gene: -
CDR3 DNA: TGTGCCAGCAGCCCCCGAGTCTCCGGCACAGATACGCAGTATTTT
CDR3 protein: CASSPRVSGTDTQYF

clone size: -
V gene: TRBV19
J gene: TRBJ1-2
D gene: -
CDR3 DNA: TGTGCCAGTAGTATAACCCCAGGGAACTATGGCTACACCTTC
CDR3 protein: CASSITPGNYGYTF

clone size: -
V gene: TRBV13
J gene: TRBJ2-3
D gene: TRBD1
CDR3 DNA: TGTGCCAGCAGCTATACAGGGGGCGCGTCCACAGATACGCAGTATTTT
CDR3 protein: CASSYTGGASTDTQYF

clone size: -
V gene: TRBV4-2
J gene: TRBJ2-7
D gene: -
CDR3 DNA: TGTGCCAGCAGCCAAGACCACGGTATCTCCTACGAGCAGTACTTC
CDR3 protein: CASSQDHGISYEQYF

clone size: -
V gene: TRBV6-1
J gene: TRBJ1-3
D gene: TRBD1
CDR3 DNA: TGTGCCAGCAGAGCAGGGGGTCCTGGAAACACCATATATTTT
CDR3 protein: CASRAGGPGNTIYF

clone size: -
V gene: TRBV27
J gene: TRBJ2-7
D gene: -
CDR3 DNA: TGTGCCAGCAGCGCCGGGACACAATTGGAGCAGTACTTC
CDR3 protein: CASSAGTQLEQYF

clone size: -
V gene: TRBV27
J gene: TRBJ1-1
D gene: -
CDR3 DNA: TGTGCCAGCAGTTCCTCCGGGACTGAAGCTTTCTTT
CDR3 protein: CASSSSGTEAFF

clone size: -
V gene: TRBV4-3
J gene: TRBJ1-3
D gene: -
CDR3 DNA: TGCGCCAGCAGCCAAGTATCTGGAAACACCATATATTTT
CDR3 protein: CASSQVSGNTIYF

clone size: -
V gene: TRBV7-9
J gene: TRBJ1-6
D gene: -
CDR3 DNA: TGTTCCAGCAGCTTAGGAGGGTACCCCCTCCACTTT
CDR3 protein: CSSSLGGYPLHF

clone size: -
V gene: TRBV6-4
J gene: TRBJ1-5
D gene: -
CDR3 DNA: TGTGCCAGCAGGATCCCTCGGGGGTATCAGCCCCAGCATTTT
CDR3 protein: CASRIPRGYQPQHF

clone size: -
V gene: TRBV4-3
J gene: TRBJ1-5
D gene: -
CDR3 DNA: TGCGCCAGCAGCCAAGATTGGACAACCAATCAGCCCCAGCATTTT
CDR3 protein: CASSQDWTTNQPQHF

clone size: -
V gene: TRBV29-1
J gene: TRBJ2-1
D gene: -
CDR3 DNA: TGCAGCGTTGAACAGGGGCAGTACAATGAGCAGTTCTTC
CDR3 protein: CSVEQGQYNEQFF

clone size: -
V gene: TRBV4-2
J gene: TRBJ2-7
D gene: TRBD1
CDR3 DNA: TGTGCCAGCAGCCAGGGACAGTCATCCTACGAGCAGTACTTC
CDR3 protein: CASSQGQSSYEQYF

clone size: -
V gene: TRBV5-6
J gene: TRBJ1-2
D gene: -
CDR3 DNA: TGTGCCAGCAGCTTTAAACCCGGGACATCGGGCTACACCTTC
CDR3 protein: CASSFKPGTSGYTF

clone size: few
V gene: TRBV5-6
J gene: TRBJ1-6
D gene: -
CDR3 DNA: TGTGCCAGCAGCCGGAGCTCCTATAATTCACCCCTCCACTTT
CDR3 protein: CASSRSSYNSPLHF

clone size: -
V gene: TRBV7-9
J gene: TRBJ1-2
D gene: TRBD1
CDR3 DNA: TGTGCCAGCAGCTTAGCGGGTGGAGGGGGCCACTATGGCTACACCTTC
CDR3 protein: CASSLAGGGGHYGYTF

clone size: few
V gene: TRBV10-3
J gene: TRBJ2-3
D gene: TRBD2
CDR3 DNA: TGTGCCATCAGTGACACTAGCGGGGGGAGTAGCACAGATACGCAGTATTTT
CDR3 protein: CAISDTSGGSSTDTQYF

clone size: -
V gene: TRBV5-6
J gene: TRBJ2-1
D gene: -
CDR3 DNA: TGTGCCAGCAGCTTGGGCAGGTCGGCCTACAATGAGCAGTTCTTC
CDR3 protein: CASSLGRSAYNEQFF

clone size: -
V gene: TRBV4-3
J gene: TRBJ2-7
D gene: -
CDR3 DNA: TGCGCCAGCAGCCAAGTAGTCAGGGGTGGCTACGAGCAGTACTTC
CDR3 protein: CASSQVVRGGYEQYF

clone size: -
V gene: TRBV5-5
J gene: TRBJ2-2
D gene: -
CDR3 DNA: TGTGCCAGCAGCTTGGGGCAGGAGAACACCGGGGAGCTGTTTTTT
CDR3 protein: CASSLGQENTGELFF

clone size: -
V gene: TRBV11-3
J gene: TRBJ1-6
D gene: -
CDR3 DNA: TGTGCCAGCAGCTTAGAACAGGGAGCACCCCTCCACTTT
CDR3 protein: CASSLEQGAPLHF

clone size: -
V gene: TRBV4-3
J gene: TRBJ1-2
D gene: TRBD1
CDR3 DNA: TGCGCCAGCAGCCAACGACAGGGCGCGAGCTATGGCTACACCTTC
CDR3 protein: CASSQRQGASYGYTF

clone size: -
V gene: TRBV7-9
J gene: TRBJ1-1
D gene: TRBD1
CDR3 DNA: TGTGCCAGCAGACCGGGCGGGGACAGGGATGTTGAAGCTTTCTTT
CDR3 protein: CASRPGGDRDVEAFF

clone size: -
V gene: TRBV25-1
J gene: TRBJ2-6
D gene: TRBD1
CDR3 DNA: TGTGCCAGCAGCACCGGGACAGGGGCCTCTGGGGCCAACGTCCTGACTTTC
CDR3 protein: CASSTGTGASGANVLTF